A selection of T cell receptor beta chains follows, all from one sample in a study of shared clonotypes between healthy human individuals. The table came from immunoSEQ multiplex PCR; TCRdb's copy has only in-frame clones and leaves some out. The sample includes some 1,100,000 clones, roughly 74% of them seen just once. The sequencing input was memory CD4+ T cells from PBMCs. These receptors were taken from a man aged 18 to 30 in good health. Some clones in this sample may be carry-over from other donors' samples. The CDR3 runs from the conserved cysteine through the conserved F or W. A D gene is named only where the DNA matches it firmly. Clone size is not always given. Where it is, it says once, few, many or a class for expanded clones.

abundance: once; j_gene: TRBJ2-1; d_gene: NA; v_gene: TRBV7-2; CDR3aa: CASSLAGLSSEQFF; CDR3nt: TGTGCCAGCAGCTTAGCAGGGCTGTCCAGTGAGCAGTTCTTC
abundance: NA; j_gene: TRBJ2-7; d_gene: NA; v_gene: TRBV6-1; CDR3aa: CASSEMTLDEQYF; CDR3nt: TGTGCCAGCAGTGAGATGACACTCGACGAGCAGTACTTC
abundance: NA; j_gene: TRBJ1-2; d_gene: NA; v_gene: TRBV5-1; CDR3aa: CASSPADNYGYTF; CDR3nt: TGCGCCAGCAGCCCGGCTGATAACTATGGCTACACCTTC
abundance: many; j_gene: TRBJ1-5; d_gene: TRBD1; v_gene: TRBV28; CDR3aa: CASTWDRDSNQPQHF; CDR3nt: TGTGCCAGCACCTGGGACAGGGATAGCAATCAGCCCCAGCATTTT
abundance: few; j_gene: TRBJ2-2; d_gene: TRBD1; v_gene: TRBV7-7; CDR3aa: CASRRQGSAGELFF; CDR3nt: TGTGCCAGCAGAAGACAGGGGTCGGCCGGGGAGCTGTTTTTT
abundance: NA; j_gene: TRBJ1-2; d_gene: NA; v_gene: TRBV5-4; CDR3aa: CASSLGSGDYGYTF; CDR3nt: TGTGCCAGCAGCTTGGGGAGCGGGGACTATGGCTACACCTTC
abundance: NA; j_gene: TRBJ1-1; d_gene: NA; v_gene: TRBV2; CDR3aa: CAIYVEAVNTEAFF; CDR3nt: TGTGCCATTTACGTAGAGGCGGTGAACACTGAAGCTTTCTTT
abundance: NA; j_gene: TRBJ2-3; d_gene: NA; v_gene: TRBV27; CDR3aa: CASSPKQRQAATDTQYF; CDR3nt: TGTGCCAGCAGTCCAAAACAGAGACAGGCAGCAACAGATACGCAGTATTTT
abundance: NA; j_gene: TRBJ1-5; d_gene: NA; v_gene: TRBV19; CDR3aa: CASSIRRNQPQHF; CDR3nt: TGTGCCAGTAGTATTCGTAGAAATCAGCCCCAGCATTTT
abundance: NA; j_gene: TRBJ2-3; d_gene: NA; v_gene: TRBV13; CDR3aa: CASSFARAQDTQYF; CDR3nt: TGTGCCAGCAGCTTTGCCAGGGCTCAAGATACGCAGTATTTT
abundance: few; j_gene: TRBJ2-7; d_gene: NA; v_gene: TRBV28; CDR3aa: CASSLYKREQYF; CDR3nt: TGTGCCAGCAGTCTCTATAAGCGGGAGCAGTACTTC
abundance: many; j_gene: TRBJ1-5; d_gene: NA; v_gene: TRBV19; CDR3aa: CASARWVGNQPQHF; CDR3nt: TGTGCCAGCGCTCGATGGGTTGGCAATCAGCCCCAGCATTTT
abundance: NA; j_gene: TRBJ2-1; d_gene: NA; v_gene: TRBV28; CDR3aa: CASSTSFGEQFF; CDR3nt: TGTGCCAGCAGTACTAGCTTCGGTGAGCAGTTCTTC
abundance: NA; j_gene: TRBJ2-1; d_gene: TRBD2; v_gene: TRBV5-6; CDR3aa: CASSMLGLAGGEQFF; CDR3nt: TGTGCCAGCAGCATGCTGGGACTAGCGGGTGGTGAGCAGTTCTTC
abundance: NA; j_gene: TRBJ2-1; d_gene: TRBD2; v_gene: TRBV7-3; CDR3aa: CASSLRGLAGANEQFF; CDR3nt: TGTGCCAGCAGCCTTAGGGGACTAGCGGGAGCCAATGAGCAGTTCTTC
abundance: NA; j_gene: TRBJ2-1; d_gene: NA; v_gene: TRBV11-2; CDR3aa: CASSLGGSNYNEQFF; CDR3nt: TGTGCCAGCAGCTTAGGGGGGTCCAACTACAATGAGCAGTTCTTC
abundance: few; j_gene: TRBJ2-2; d_gene: TRBD2; v_gene: TRBV4-1; CDR3aa: CASSQVDGRARGELFF; CDR3nt: TGCGCCAGCAGCCAAGTAGACGGGAGGGCGAGGGGGGAGCTGTTTTTT
abundance: NA; j_gene: TRBJ2-7; d_gene: TRBD1; v_gene: TRBV7-9; CDR3aa: CASSFDTGGREQYF; CDR3nt: TGTGCCAGCAGCTTCGACACAGGGGGCCGGGAGCAGTACTTC
abundance: once; j_gene: TRBJ1-5; d_gene: NA; v_gene: TRBV28; CDR3aa: CASSLTDLQAQPQHF; CDR3nt: TGTGCCAGCAGTTTAACCGACCTTCAGGCTCAGCCCCAGCATTTT
abundance: NA; j_gene: TRBJ2-7; d_gene: NA; v_gene: TRBV5-1; CDR3aa: CASSFGRSSYEQYF; CDR3nt: TGCGCCAGCAGCTTTGGGAGAAGCTCCTACGAGCAGTACTTC
abundance: NA; j_gene: TRBJ1-2; d_gene: NA; v_gene: TRBV6-1; CDR3aa: CASSESRLGYTF; CDR3nt: TGTGCCAGCAGTGAATCTCGATTGGGCTACACCTTC
abundance: NA; j_gene: TRBJ2-1; d_gene: TRBD2; v_gene: TRBV7-9; CDR3aa: CASSQPSGRASYNEQFF; CDR3nt: TGTGCCAGCAGCCAACCAAGCGGGAGGGCATCCTACAATGAGCAGTTCTTC
abundance: NA; j_gene: TRBJ2-3; d_gene: TRBD2; v_gene: TRBV28; CDR3aa: CASSHWGREGSSTDTQYF; CDR3nt: TGTGCCAGCAGTCACTGGGGGCGGGAGGGCTCTAGCACAGATACGCAGTATTTT
abundance: NA; j_gene: TRBJ2-7; d_gene: NA; v_gene: TRBV5-1; CDR3aa: CASSLATSTYEQYF; CDR3nt: TGCGCCAGCAGCTTGGCGACTTCCACCTACGAGCAGTACTTC
abundance: NA; j_gene: TRBJ2-1; d_gene: TRBD2; v_gene: TRBV28; CDR3aa: CASSFSSPGLARLEQFF; CDR3nt: TGTGCCAGCAGTTTCTCTTCCCCGGGACTAGCAAGGCTTGAGCAGTTCTTC
abundance: NA; j_gene: TRBJ2-1; d_gene: NA; v_gene: TRBV28; CDR3aa: CASSLREWAYNEQFF; CDR3nt: TGTGCCAGCAGCTTACGAGAGTGGGCCTACAATGAGCAGTTCTTC
abundance: NA; j_gene: TRBJ1-5; d_gene: TRBD1; v_gene: TRBV13; CDR3aa: CASSLGRRAGGGQPQHF; CDR3nt: TGTGCCAGCAGCTTAGGGCGTAGGGCAGGGGGGGGTCAGCCCCAGCATTTT
abundance: NA; j_gene: TRBJ1-1; d_gene: NA; v_gene: TRBV28; CDR3aa: CASSPTRGVSNWAFF; CDR3nt: TGTGCCAGCAGTCCAACCAGGGGAGTGAGTAATTGGGCTTTCTTT
abundance: NA; j_gene: TRBJ2-3; d_gene: NA; v_gene: TRBV28; CDR3aa: CASSSVGGGTDTQYF; CDR3nt: TGTGCCAGCAGTAGCGTGGGTGGGGGCACAGATACGCAGTATTTT
abundance: NA; j_gene: TRBJ2-3; d_gene: NA; v_gene: TRBV27; CDR3aa: CASSLRVTDTQYF; CDR3nt: TGTGCCAGCAGTTTACGGGTGACAGATACGCAGTATTTT
abundance: NA; j_gene: TRBJ2-3; d_gene: NA; v_gene: TRBV9; CDR3aa: CASSDRMLGTDTQYF; CDR3nt: TGTGCCAGCAGCGACCGGATGCTGGGCACAGATACGCAGTATTTT
abundance: NA; j_gene: TRBJ2-1; d_gene: TRBD2; v_gene: TRBV9; CDR3aa: CASSVAEASGYNEQFF; CDR3nt: TGTGCCAGCAGCGTAGCTGAGGCTAGCGGTTACAATGAGCAGTTCTTC
abundance: NA; j_gene: TRBJ1-4; d_gene: TRBD1; v_gene: TRBV2; CDR3aa: CASRQGAGDEKLFF; CDR3nt: TGTGCCAGCAGACAGGGGGCAGGAGATGAAAAACTGTTTTTT
abundance: NA; j_gene: TRBJ1-5; d_gene: NA; v_gene: TRBV11-2; CDR3aa: CASSHLVSNQPQHF; CDR3nt: TGTGCCAGTTCTCACCTTGTAAGCAATCAGCCCCAGCATTTT
abundance: NA; j_gene: TRBJ2-4; d_gene: NA; v_gene: TRBV19; CDR3aa: CASSETRKNIQYF; CDR3nt: TGTGCCAGTAGTGAAACTAGAAAAAACATTCAGTACTTC
abundance: NA; j_gene: TRBJ2-1; d_gene: NA; v_gene: TRBV7-5; CDR3aa: CARSQRLERSYNEQFF; CDR3nt: TGTGCCAGAAGCCAAAGACTAGAGCGGTCCTACAATGAGCAGTTCTTC
abundance: NA; j_gene: TRBJ1-2; d_gene: TRBD1; v_gene: TRBV2; CDR3aa: CASSDTGGLGYTF; CDR3nt: TGTGCCAGCAGCGACACAGGGGGCCTTGGCTACACCTTC
abundance: NA; j_gene: TRBJ1-4; d_gene: NA; v_gene: TRBV5-1; CDR3aa: CASRLGAEKLFF; CDR3nt: TGCGCCAGCAGGCTGGGGGCGGAAAAACTGTTTTTT
abundance: NA; j_gene: TRBJ1-1; d_gene: TRBD1; v_gene: TRBV4-1; CDR3aa: CASSPGTGGFFQAFF; CDR3nt: TGCGCCAGCAGCCCCGGGACAGGGGGGTTTTTTCAGGCTTTCTTT
abundance: NA; j_gene: TRBJ1-4; d_gene: NA; v_gene: TRBV7-8; CDR3aa: CASSLGWARNEKLFF; CDR3nt: TGTGCCAGCAGCTTAGGCTGGGCCCGAAATGAAAAACTGTTTTTT
abundance: NA; j_gene: TRBJ2-5; d_gene: NA; v_gene: TRBV6-5; CDR3aa: CASSYGAGRKETQYF; CDR3nt: TGTGCCAGCAGTTACGGGGCAGGACGTAAAGAGACCCAGTACTTC
abundance: NA; j_gene: TRBJ2-1; d_gene: NA; v_gene: TRBV6-5; CDR3aa: CASSYSLSGADEQFF; CDR3nt: TGTGCCAGCAGTTACTCCCTATCCGGGGCAGATGAGCAGTTCTTC
abundance: NA; j_gene: TRBJ2-3; d_gene: TRBD2; v_gene: TRBV7-2; CDR3aa: CASSSFSGRRTDTQYF; CDR3nt: TGTGCCAGCAGCTCTTTTAGCGGGAGACGGACAGATACGCAGTATTTT